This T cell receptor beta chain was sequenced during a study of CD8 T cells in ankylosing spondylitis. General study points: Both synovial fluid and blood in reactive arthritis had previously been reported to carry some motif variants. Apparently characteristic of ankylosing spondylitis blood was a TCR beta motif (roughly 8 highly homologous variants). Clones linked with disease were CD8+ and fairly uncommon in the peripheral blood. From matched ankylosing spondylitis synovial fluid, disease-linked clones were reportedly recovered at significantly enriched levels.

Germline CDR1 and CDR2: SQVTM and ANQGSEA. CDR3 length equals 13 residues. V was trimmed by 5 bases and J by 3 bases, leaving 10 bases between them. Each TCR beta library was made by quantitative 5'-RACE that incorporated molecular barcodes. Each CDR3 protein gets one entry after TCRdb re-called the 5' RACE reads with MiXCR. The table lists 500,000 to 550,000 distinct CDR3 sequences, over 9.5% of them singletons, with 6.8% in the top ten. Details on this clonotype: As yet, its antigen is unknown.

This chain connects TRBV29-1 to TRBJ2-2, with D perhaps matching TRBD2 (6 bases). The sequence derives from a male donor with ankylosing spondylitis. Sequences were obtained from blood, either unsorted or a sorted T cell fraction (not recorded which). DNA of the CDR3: TGCAGCGTTTTCGGAGGGCACACCGGGGAGCTGTTTTTT. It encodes CSVFGGHTGELFF.